The T cell receptor beta chain described here comes from a study of neurological immune-mediated disorders (dated by TCRdb to about 2019). Context from the whole study: Among the approximately 35 multiple sclerosis patients, about 30 had relapsing-remitting MS and 3 had secondary progressive MS. Peripheral blood TCR-beta repertoires from HTLV-I-associated myelopathy (HAM/TSP) patients, multiple sclerosis patients and healthy controls were compared by UMI-based sequencing. Alongside PBMC samples, the set of about 97 TCR-beta libraries contained longitudinal samples, technical triplicates, and paired CD4+ and CD8+ T-cell subsets that had been sorted. The cohort included 68 subjects: 14 with HAM/TSP, approximately 35 with multiple sclerosis, and around 20 healthy controls. Study-wide conclusions, independent of this receptor: Across subjects, expanded clones never shared an identical CDR3 amino acid sequence, which suggests that the TCR-beta repertoires in every group were private. TCR clonal expansion was highest in HAM/TSP patients and lowest in MS patients, with MS patients falling below even healthy controls. In phylogenetic analysis, the repertoires of 18 of 34 MS patients grouped into a cluster of related CDR3 sequences, which suggests a possible signature at the repertoire level. The MS cluster was not associated with any clinical or MRI features, and the authors stated that larger cohorts are needed.

For unsorted PBMC libraries, 2 million PBMCs were used after storage in RNAlater at -80 degrees C until RNA extraction. The multiple sclerosis patients were enrolled in a US clinical protocol that evaluated disease progression with magnetic resonance imaging. PBMCs were separated from peripheral blood using Ficoll-Hypaque density gradient centrifugation and then cryopreserved in liquid nitrogen. Counted from cysteine to phenylalanine, this CDR3 has 13 amino acids. The CDR3 DNA has 39 bases and is translated from base 1. Based on the germline V gene, the CDR1 and CDR2 sequences are SNHLY and FYNNEI. At the junction V is shortened by 7 bases and J by 0 bases, with 9 bases in between. This clonotype has ten or more counts. Its antigen remains undetermined. Base qualities were left out, and no much larger clone turns up one base away. cDNA synthesis used template-switch 5'RACE with a primer carrying a 10-nucleotide random unique molecular identifier tagging each TCR transcript. Each sequencing run produced over 170 million TCR-beta sequences covering 15-18 subjects. The RNeasy kit was used to extract total RNA. The KAPA Real-time Library Amplification kit was used to amplify TCR-beta VDJ regions with primers for the TCR constant region and the 5'RACE anchor. Sample indexes and Illumina adaptors were added in a first PCR, after which library yield was increased in a second PCR. After Ampure bead purification, the TCR product of roughly 650 bp was size-selected on a 2% E-gel SizeSelection system. Before pooling, library quality was assessed on a Bioanalyzer, concentration was determined with Qubit, and library quantification was performed with the Kapa Library Quantification kit. An Illumina HiSeq 2500 was used to sequence the libraries paired-end at 2 x 150 bp. To increase sequence diversity, roughly 24-31% phiX was spiked into each library pool. Regarding the original processing steps: The quality-filtered reads were processed with the UMI-based MiGEC pipeline, whose error correction step removed more than 80% of the raw TCR sequences. IMGT germline references were used for alignment of VDJ genes, and clonotypes were defined by a unique CDR3 amino acid sequence together with V-J genes. Clonal expansion, Shannon diversity and CDR3 relatedness were evaluated with VDJtools (CalcPairwiseDistances, ClusterSamples), while phylogenetic trees were built in CLCbio workbench. A clone was classed as expanded if it had 8 or more unique UMIs, a cutoff based on coefficient-of-variation modelling across technical triplicates. The raw public data were reprocessed by TCRdb itself: fastp quality trimming at Q25, MiXCR clonotype calling, in-frame beta chains only. Entries that share a CDR3 protein sequence are merged under the most common genes and DNA. TCRdb, not the original authors, processed these V and J calls. The sample records 54,000 or so distinct CDR3 sequences, roughly 3.5% of which are singletons. The leading ten clones occupy 3.1% of the sample.

The sample taken for sequencing was PBMCs. This receptor was taken from a woman in her 30s with multiple sclerosis. Recombination linked TRBV2 to TRBJ1-1, with an unclear D gene assignment. At the DNA level, the sequence is TGTGCCAGCACAACGGCTTTGAACACTGAAGCTTTCTTT. It is translated as CASTTALNTEAFF.